A selection of T cell receptor beta chains follows, all from one sample in a study of T cell responses to AZD1222 COVID-19 vaccine. The assay was immunoSEQ multiplex PCR, and TCRdb's table has in-frame clones only and misses some. The table has 100,000 to 150,000 clones, 92% seen once. The sample here was peripheral blood, taken 28 days after the second AZD1222 dose. Every receptor here comes from an adult who received the AZD1222 COVID-19 vaccine. CDR3s include the opening cysteine and the closing phenylalanine or tryptophan. A D gene is named only where the DNA matches it firmly. The listing skips clone size in some rows; elsewhere it reads once, few, many or a size class.

TGTGCCAGCAGTGAGGGTCAGTCCGGCACTGAAGCTTTCTTT | CASSEGQSGTEAFF | TRBJ1-1 | . | . | TRBV2
TGTGCCAGCAGCTACGGGAGACAGCCAACTAATGAAAAACTGTTTTTT | CASSYGRQPTNEKLFF | TRBJ1-4 | . | . | TRBV7-9
TGTGCCAGCAGCTTAGCGGGAGGGGTTGATGGCTACACCTTC | CASSLAGGVDGYTF | TRBJ1-2 | . | . | TRBV7-8
TGTGCCAGCAGCTCACCGGATTTTGGCACTGAAGCTTTCTTT | CASSSPDFGTEAFF | TRBJ1-1 | . | . | TRBV7-2
TGTGCCAGCAGCTTACTGGGACTAGAATTTCGGGGAGAGACCCAGTACTTC | CASSLLGLEFRGETQYF | TRBJ2-5 | TRBD2 | . | TRBV7-9
TGTGCCACCAGCAGAGATCTGGGACGGGCTGGGGGGACCCAGTACTTC | CATSRDLGRAGGTQYF | TRBJ2-5 | . | . | TRBV15
TGTGCCAGCAGCGTAGGGCAGAAAGGGACTGAAGCTTTCTTT | CASSVGQKGTEAFF | TRBJ1-1 | . | . | TRBV9
TGTGCCAGTTTTCAGACGTCCACCCATGGCTACACCTTC | CASFQTSTHGYTF | TRBJ1-2 | . | . | TRBV19
TGTGCCAGCAGTTTTAGGTCGGTGAGGAATTACGAGCAGTACTTC | CASSFRSVRNYEQYF | TRBJ2-7 | . | . | TRBV6-2/TRBV6-3
TGTGCCAGCAGCCAAGATTTAGGGCCCAGCAATCAGTTCTTC | CASSQDLGPSNQFF | TRBJ2-1 | . | . | TRBV4-2
TGTGCCAGCAGCTTAGGTGGACAGGGGCACTATGGCTACACCTTC | CASSLGGQGHYGYTF | TRBJ1-2 | TRBD1 | once | TRBV7-2
TGTGCCAGCAGCCCCCGGGGGGGCGCGGGAGCCGGTTGGGAGACCCAGTACTTC | CASSPRGGAGAGWETQYF | TRBJ2-5 | TRBD2 | . | TRBV9
TGTGCCAACCTCAGGGAGGGGAACACTGAAGCTTTCTTT | CANLREGNTEAFF | TRBJ1-1 | . | . | TRBV5-8
TGTGCCAGCAGCCAAGTCCAAGACAGGCGAGAGACCCAGTACTTC | CASSQVQDRRETQYF | TRBJ2-5 | . | . | TRBV4-2
TGCGCCAGCAGCCAGGCCGACAGGAACACTGAAGCTTTCTTT | CASSQADRNTEAFF | TRBJ1-1 | . | . | TRBV4-3
TGTGCCAGCGTTGGGGAGGTGAACACTGAAGCTTTCTTT | CASVGEVNTEAFF | TRBJ1-1 | . | . | TRBV11-3
TGTGCCAGCAGCCCGGGGCGGGGTGAAAAACTGTTTTTT | CASSPGRGEKLFF | TRBJ1-4 | . | . | TRBV7-3
TGTGCCAGCAGCAAGACAGGCGGCAATCAGCCCCAGCATTTT | CASSKTGGNQPQHF | TRBJ1-5 | . | . | TRBV7-2
TGTGCCAGCACCCCGGGGAGGGGAGGACCCCTCCACTTT | CASTPGRGGPLHF | TRBJ1-6 | . | . | TRBV28
TGTGCCTCCAGGACAGGGGACTATGGCTACACCTTC | CASRTGDYGYTF | TRBJ1-2 | TRBD1 | . | TRBV3-1/TRBV3-2
TGCGCCAGCAGTGACAGCCCCTACGAGCAGTACTTC | CASSDSPYEQYF | TRBJ2-7 | . | . | TRBV5-1
TGTGCCAGCAGCTTATCGTGGTCAGAGACCCAGTACTTC | CASSLSWSETQYF | TRBJ2-5 | . | . | TRBV7-2
TGTGCCAGCAGTCTTCGGGGGGCAAGTGGCTACACCTTC | CASSLRGASGYTF | TRBJ1-2 | . | few | TRBV3-1/TRBV3-2
TGTGCCAGCAGCTTAGACAGGGCGGGCTACACCTTC | CASSLDRAGYTF | TRBJ1-2 | . | . | TRBV7-2
TGTGCCAGCAGTAAGGGGGGTTACGAGCAGTACTTC | CASSKGGYEQYF | TRBJ2-7 | . | . | TRBV27
TGTGCCAGCAGCTTATACAGGGCACTCCAAGAGACCCAGTACTTC | CASSLYRALQETQYF | TRBJ2-5 | . | . | TRBV7-9
TGTGCCTGCCACGGGACAGATACAGAAAAACTGTTTTTT | CACHGTDTEKLFF | TRBJ1-4 | TRBD1 | . | TRBV30
TGTGCCAGCAGCCTGGGGGACAGCACGATCTATGGCTGCACCTTC | CASSLGDSTIYGCTF | TRBJ1-2 | TRBD1 | . | TRBV7-9
TGTGCCAGCAGCCAAGACCGGGGGGGCATGAGCGAGCAGTACTTC | CASSQDRGGMSEQYF | TRBJ2-7 | TRBD2 | . | TRBV4-2
TGTGCCAGCAGGGGGGACAACGCTAACTATGGCTACACCTTC | CASRGDNANYGYTF | TRBJ1-2 | . | once | TRBV2
TGTGCCAGCAGCTTTCTAGGACAGGGAGCGTCGGATGAGCAGTTCTTC | CASSFLGQGASDEQFF | TRBJ2-1 | TRBD1 | . | TRBV7-2
TGTGCCTGGAGTCGACAGAACACCGGGGAGCTGTTTTTT | CAWSRQNTGELFF | TRBJ2-2 | . | few | TRBV30
TGTGCCAGCAGTGATTCCGAGGGACTCACCTACGAGCAGTACTTC | CASSDSEGLTYEQYF | TRBJ2-7 | . | . | TRBV25-1
TGCGCCAGCAGCCTGACAGGGTCGGGGGGCTACACCTTC | CASSLTGSGGYTF | TRBJ1-2 | TRBD1 | once | TRBV5-1
TGTGCCAGCAGGGACAGCTCAAATCAGCCCCAGCATTTT | CASRDSSNQPQHF | TRBJ1-5 | . | . | TRBV2
TGTGCCAGCAGCCGAACTAGCGGGGTCTACAATGAGCAGTTCTTC | CASSRTSGVYNEQFF | TRBJ2-1 | TRBD2 | . | TRBV3-1/TRBV3-2
TGTGCCAGCAGCTTGGCCGGACAGAACTCTGGAAACACCATATATTTT | CASSLAGQNSGNTIYF | TRBJ1-3 | . | . | TRBV5-4
TGTGCCTGGGGGACAGCTGGATATTATGGCTACACCTTC | CAWGTAGYYGYTF | TRBJ1-2 | TRBD1 | once | TRBV30
TGTGCCAGTAACAACCCTACCGGCGGCGGGATTCTCACCTACAATGAGCAGTTCTTC | CASNNPTGGGILTYNEQFF | TRBJ2-1 | . | . | TRBV19
TGTGCCAGCAGCTTAGTGTTTACCACTACCGGGGCCGGGGAGCTGTTTTTT | CASSLVFTTTGAGELFF | TRBJ2-2 | . | . | TRBV7-9
TGTGCCAGCAGCCAAGACCCGAAGGGTAGTAAGCGGGCGGGCACAGATACGCAGTATTTT | CASSQDPKGSKRAGTDTQYF | TRBJ2-3 | . | . | TRBV4-2
TGCAGCGTTGGGACTAGCCTGAGCTCCTACAATGAGCAGTTCTTC | CSVGTSLSSYNEQFF | TRBJ2-1 | TRBD2 | . | TRBV29-1
TGTGCCATCAGCGAACGGCCAGCGGGACAGACCGGGGAGCTGTTTTTT | CAISERPAGQTGELFF | TRBJ2-2 | . | . | TRBV10-3
TGTGCCAGCAGCCAACGGACTAGCGGGAGGGTAGGTGAGCAGTTCTTC | CASSQRTSGRVGEQFF | TRBJ2-1 | TRBD2 | . | TRBV3-1/TRBV3-2
TGCAGCGTTGCAGGACAGAGCTCCTACGAGCAGTACTTC | CSVAGQSSYEQYF | TRBJ2-7 | . | . | TRBV29-1
TGTGCCAGCAGCTTCCGTCGGGGGGGCGGTGAGACCCAGTACTTC | CASSFRRGGGETQYF | TRBJ2-5 | TRBD2 | . | TRBV7-2
TGTGCCAGCAGCTCCGGGGTTAGCACAGATACGCAGTATTTT | CASSSGVSTDTQYF | TRBJ2-3 | . | . | TRBV7-3
TGTGCCAGCAGCTTTCTGCGGGGAGCGAACACTGAAGCTTTCTTT | CASSFLRGANTEAFF | TRBJ1-1 | . | . | TRBV7-8
TGTGCCAGCCTGGGGACGCCGAACACTGAAGCTTTCTTT | CASLGTPNTEAFF | TRBJ1-1 | . | . | TRBV18
TGTGCCAGCAGTTACTCGACAGGGAGGGCCGGAAACACCATATATTTT | CASSYSTGRAGNTIYF | TRBJ1-3 | TRBD1 | . | TRBV6-6
TGCAGTGCTAGTAGGCAGGGAAGACACGAGCAGTACTTC | CSASRQGRHEQYF | TRBJ2-7 | . | . | TRBV20-1
TGTGCCAGCAGTTTCGACAGGAAACACTACGAGCAGTACTTC | CASSFDRKHYEQYF | TRBJ2-7 | . | . | TRBV6-2/TRBV6-3
TGTGCCAGCAGTTCCCTACCGACAGGCACAGATACGCAGTATTTT | CASSSLPTGTDTQYF | TRBJ2-3 | . | . | TRBV6-5
TGCGCCAGCAGCTTGTTGGGCGGGGCAAGAGGCACTGAAGCTTTCTTT | CASSLLGGARGTEAFF | TRBJ1-1 | . | . | TRBV5-1
TGTGCCAGCACCTCCGATGGGGGACTCAATCAGCCCCAGCATTTT | CASTSDGGLNQPQHF | TRBJ1-5 | . | few | TRBV5-5
TGCGCCAGCAGCTTAGAGGACACTGAAGCTTTCTTT | CASSLEDTEAFF | TRBJ1-1 | . | . | TRBV5-1
TGTGCCAGCAGTTCTCAAGACAGGGGGGGCACTGAAGCTTTCTTT | CASSSQDRGGTEAFF | TRBJ1-1 | TRBD1 | . | TRBV6-6
TGTGCCAGCAGTTTCTCGCCTGGACTAGCGGGAGGGAGCTCCTACAATGAGCAGTTCTTC | CASSFSPGLAGGSSYNEQFF | TRBJ2-1 | TRBD2 | . | TRBV27
TGTGCCAGCAGTCAGAGGCAGGGGAACAATTCACCCCTCCACTTT | CASSQRQGNNSPLHF | TRBJ1-6 | . | once | TRBV27
TGTGCCAGCAGCTTATCCGCAGGGGCGGGCTCACCCCTCCACTTT | CASSLSAGAGSPLHF | TRBJ1-6 | . | . | TRBV7-3